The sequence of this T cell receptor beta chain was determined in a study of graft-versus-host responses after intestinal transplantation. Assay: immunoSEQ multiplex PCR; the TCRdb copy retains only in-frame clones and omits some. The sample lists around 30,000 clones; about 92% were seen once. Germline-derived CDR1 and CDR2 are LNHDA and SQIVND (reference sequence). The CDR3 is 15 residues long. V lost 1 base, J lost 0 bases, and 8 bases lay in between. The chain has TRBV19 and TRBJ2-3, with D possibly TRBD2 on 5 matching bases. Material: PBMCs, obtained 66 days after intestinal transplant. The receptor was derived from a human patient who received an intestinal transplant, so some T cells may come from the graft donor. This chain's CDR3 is CASSIGGGSTDTQYF. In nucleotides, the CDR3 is TGTGCCAGTAGTATAGGAGGCGGGAGCACAGATACGCAGTATTTT.